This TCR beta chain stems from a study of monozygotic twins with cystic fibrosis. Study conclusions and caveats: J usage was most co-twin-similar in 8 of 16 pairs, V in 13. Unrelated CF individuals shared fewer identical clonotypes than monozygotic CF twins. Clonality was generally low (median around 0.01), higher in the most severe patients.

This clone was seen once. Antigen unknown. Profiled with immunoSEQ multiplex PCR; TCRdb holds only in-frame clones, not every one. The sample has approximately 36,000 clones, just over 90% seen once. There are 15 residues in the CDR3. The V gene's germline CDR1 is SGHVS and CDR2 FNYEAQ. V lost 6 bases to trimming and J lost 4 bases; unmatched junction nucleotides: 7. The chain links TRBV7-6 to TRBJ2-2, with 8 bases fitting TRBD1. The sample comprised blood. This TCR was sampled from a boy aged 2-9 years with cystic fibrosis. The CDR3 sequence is CASSPGQGRTGELFF. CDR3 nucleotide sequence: TGTGCCAGCAGTCCCGGACAGGGACGCACCGGGGAGCTGTTTTTT.